The 13 T cell receptor beta chains in this list originate from one sample, sequenced in a study of blood T cell repertoires in COVID-19. Using immunoSEQ multiplex PCR, the repertoire was profiled, and TCRdb retains in-frame clones only, with some absent. The sample has 150,000 or so clones, roughly 85% seen once; the top ten hold approximately 3.3%. Material: peripheral blood. The receptors shown here come from a human donor with acute or convalescent COVID-19. The donor label of this sample is uncertain.

The J gene is TRBJ2-7, the V gene TRBV19, with TRBD2 matching over 9 bases. With 5 bases clipped from V and 2 bases from J, the junction kept 4 bases outside the gene matches. The CDR3 runs to 14 residues. Per germline, CDR1 LNHDA and CDR2 SQIVND (reference sequence). The CDR3 region has the DNA TGTGCCAGTAGTTTTAAGCGGGGGGCCTACGAGCAGTACTTC. Its protein product is CASSFKRGAYEQYF.

The chain uses TRBV5-1 and TRBJ1-6; D remains unclear. V was clipped by 5 bases and J by 6 bases, with 9 bases between them. This CDR3 comprises 13 residues. From germline, CDR1 is SGHRS and CDR2 YFSETQ. The DNA for the CDR3 is TGCGCCAGCAGAGAGGCCTTTAATTCACCCCTCCACTTT. This gives the protein CASREAFNSPLHF.

The J gene is TRBJ2-5, the V gene TRBV18, with 7 bases fitting TRBD2. Germline values: CDR1 KGHSH, CDR2 LQKENI. Trimming removed 6 bases from V and 5 bases from J; junction bases left unmatched: 3. The CDR3 covers 12 residues. CDR3 DNA sequence: TGTGCCAGCTCTACCGGGGGGGAGACCCAGTACTTC. Protein sequence: CASSTGGETQYF.

The CDR3 sequence is CASSHSGIPVSSPLHF. In nucleotides, the CDR3 is TGTGCCAGCTCGCACTCCGGGATACCCGTGAGTTCACCCCTCCACTTT. The chain recombines TRBV18 with TRBJ1-6, with D unresolved. Germline V gives CDR1 KGHSH, CDR2 LQKENI. V lost 6 bases and J 9 bases, leaving 21 bases between the germline ends. The CDR3 loop spans 16 amino acids.

The chain joins TRBV10-3 to TRBJ2-3, with TRBD2 identical over 8 bases. With 6 bases clipped from V and 0 bases from J, the junction kept 2 bases outside the gene matches. This CDR3 contains 14 residues. Looked up from germline, CDR1 is ENHRY and CDR2 is SYGVKD. The CDR3 sequence: CAIRAGGSTDTQYF. CDR3 sequence (DNA): TGTGCCATCAGGGCGGGGGGCAGCACAGATACGCAGTATTTT.

The rearrangement joins TRBV4-1 to TRBJ1-2, with TRBD1 matching over 7 bases. Trimming took 6 bases from V and 0 from J; bases not matched to a gene: 7. Germline V gene sequence: CDR1 MGHRA, CDR2 YSYEKL. The CDR3 is made up of 15 amino acids. CDR3 nucleotides: TGCGCCAGCAGACACAGGGGAACAGCTAACTATGGCTACACCTTC. Its translation is CASRHRGTANYGYTF.

This rearrangement joins TRBV5-8 to TRBJ2-2; D unresolved. Germline values: CDR1 SGHTS, CDR2 YDEGEE. Trimming took off 2 bases at V and 6 bases at J, with 17 bases between the two ends. The CDR3 sequence is 16 residues long. The CDR3 DNA reads TGTGCCAGCAGCTTTGAGGTTGTCTCAATTCCCGGGGAGCTGTTTTTT. Translating it yields CASSFEVVSIPGELFF.

The chain uses TRBV3-1 (or the pseudogene TRBV3-2) and TRBJ2-7; possible D gene TRBD1, 5 bases. Trimming shortened V by 1 base and J by 6 bases, and 16 bases separated the two germline ends. The CDR3 length is 15 residues. Germline CDR1 and CDR2: LGHDT and YNNKEL (reference sequence). This chain's CDR3 is CASSQGWGLRGEQYF. For the CDR3, the DNA is TGTGCCAGCAGCCAAGGTTGGGGCCTTCGAGGCGAGCAGTACTTC.

CDR3 sequence (DNA): TGTGCCAGTAGTACTTTTGACACCTTCGGTCAGCCCCAGCATTTT. Amino acid sequence: CASSTFDTFGQPQHF. The genes are TRBV19 and TRBJ1-5; no reliable D call. The V and J ends lost 4 bases and 6 bases respectively, with 16 bases between them. From germline, CDR1 is LNHDA and CDR2 SQIVND (reference sequence). The CDR3 has 15 amino acids.

This sequence joins TRBV7-2 and TRBJ1-6; D call uncertain. Germline CDR1 SGHTA, CDR2 FQGNSA. The CDR3 contains 14 residues. The V gene lost 2 bases and the J gene lost 9 bases, with 11 bases spanning the gap. CDR3 coding DNA: TGTGCCAGCAGCTTAAGGAGGATTGGTTCACCCCTCCACTTT. This sequence encodes CASSLRRIGSPLHF. Filled out from reference TRBV7-2 and TRBJ1-6, the complete variable domain reads GAGVSQSPSNKVTEKGKDVELRCDPISGHTALYWYRQSLGQGLEFLIYFQGNSAPDKSGLPSDRFSAERTGGSVSTLTIQRTQQEDSAVYLCASSLRRIGSPLHFGNGTRLTVT.

The gene calls are TRBV7-9 and TRBJ2-2; possible D gene TRBD1, 6 bases. V dropped 5 bases and J dropped 1 base, with 11 bases sitting between them. The CDR3 is 15 residues long. Per germline, CDR1 SEHNR and CDR2 FQNEAQ (reference sequence). The CDR3 nucleotides are TGTGCCAGCAGCGCCGGGACATTGAACACCGGGGAGCTGTTTTTT. Encoded protein: CASSAGTLNTGELFF.

The chain joins TRBV2 to TRBJ1-2; D possibly corresponds to TRBD1 (6 bases). Germline V gene data show CDR1 as SNHLY and CDR2 as FYNNEI. V was clipped by 5 bases and J by 7 bases, with 20 bases between them. This CDR3 has 15 residues. The CDR3 DNA reads as TGTGCCAGCAGTCTGTTAAGGACAGATCAGCGTGGCTACACCTTC. Residues: CASSLLRTDQRGYTF.

The chain joins TRBV11-2 to TRBJ2-4; TRBD1 aligns across 7 bases. This CDR3 comprises 19 residues. Germline CDR1 reads SGHAT; CDR2 reads FQNNGV. Trimming removed 1 base from V and 0 bases from J; junction bases left unmatched: 12. The CDR3 DNA reads as TGTGCCAGCAGCTTAGTTGTCGGACAGGCAAATCTAGCCAAAAACATTCAGTACTTC. This gives the protein CASSLVVGQANLAKNIQYF. The whole variable domain, filled in from reference TRBV11-2 and TRBJ2-4, reads EAGVAQSPRYKIIEKRQSVAFWCNPISGHATLYWYQQILGQGPKLLIQFQNNGVVDDSQLPKDRFSAERLKGVDSTLKIQPAKLEDSAVYLCASSLVVGQANLAKNIQYFGAGTRLSVL.